The 20 T cell receptor beta chains below were found in one sample sequenced in a study of neurological immune-mediated disorders. TCRdb processed the 5' RACE reads anew with MiXCR; each CDR3 protein has one entry. The repertoire consists of around 67,000 distinct CDR3 sequences, with around 5% occurring once and the leading ten covering roughly 7%. The sequenced material came from PBMCs. The source of these receptors is a man between 18 and 35 years old with multiple sclerosis.

This clonotype was picked up many times. The chain carries TRBV5-1 and TRBJ2-7, with TRBD1 as a possible D gene (6 bases). V lost 0 bases, J lost 2 bases, and 12 bases lay in between. Looked up from germline, CDR1 is SGHRS and CDR2 is YFSETQ. The CDR3 consists of 15 residues. As DNA, the CDR3 is TGCGCCAGCAGCTTGGTGGGACAATCAGCCTACGAGCAGTACTTC. Translation gives CASSLVGQSAYEQYF.

This clonotype was counted ten times or more. The rearrangement uses TRBV5-5 and TRBJ2-1, with D perhaps TRBD2 (7 bases). CDR1 is SGHKS, CDR2 YYEKEE, per germline (reference sequence). Trimming left V 7 bases short and J 8 bases short, with 16 bases between. The CDR3 covers 13 residues. CDR3 region: CASSSEGGDEQFF. The CDR3 DNA is TGTGCCAGCTCATCCGAGGGGGGGGATGAGCAGTTCTTC.

Many counts were recorded for this clonotype. This chain uses TRBV7-3 with TRBJ2-3, with D uncertain. The ends were cut back, 2 bases at V and 2 bases at J, with 11 bases in the middle. The CDR3 is made up of 15 amino acids. Per the germline V gene, CDR1 is SGHTA and CDR2 is FQGTGA. CDR3 amino acids: CASSLSSGYTDTQYF. DNA of the CDR3: TGTGCCAGCAGCTTATCTTCAGGTTACACAGATACGCAGTATTTT.

This clonotype came up many times. The chain couples TRBV5-1 to TRBJ2-7, with 10 bases that match TRBD1. V trimming: 4 bases; J trimming: 5 bases; junction bases outside the gene matches: 3. Per the germline V gene, CDR1 is SGHRS and CDR2 is YFSETQ. The CDR3 contains 13 residues. The CDR3 sequence: CASSPDRGDEQYF. Written as DNA, the CDR3 is TGCGCCAGCAGCCCGGACAGGGGGGACGAGCAGTACTTC.

Many counts were recorded for this clonotype. The V call is TRBV21-1, the J call TRBJ2-7; the table assigns TRBD2, which was not confirmed against the DNA. TRBV21-1 is noted as a pseudogene. The CDR3 length is 13 residues. Here the CDR3 reads CASSHGPRYEQYF. In nucleotides, the CDR3 is TGTGCCAGCAGCCATGGGCCGAGATACGAGCAGTACTTC.

This clonotype has ten or more counts. The chain couples TRBV7-3 to TRBJ2-1, with 11 nucleotides matching TRBD2. Trimming removed 5 bases from V and 10 bases from J; junction bases left unmatched: 13. Germline assignment: CDR1 SGHTA and CDR2 FQGTGA. The CDR3 covers 16 residues. The CDR3 DNA follows: TGTGCCAGCAGCCGTAGCGGGAGGGCCTTGGGGGGGGAGCAGTTCTTC. This encodes CASSRSGRALGGEQFF.

This clonotype was seen many times. The chain carries TRBV7-2 and TRBJ2-3; 11 bases agree with TRBD2. With V trimmed by 5 bases and J by 8 bases, 12 bases remained unmatched. CDR3 length: 16 residues. Germline CDR1 SGHTA, CDR2 FQGNSA. The chain's CDR3 is CASSARSGGAIGTQYF. The CDR3 DNA is TGTGCCAGCAGCGCCCGTAGCGGGGGGGCGATAGGTACGCAGTATTTT.

There are many counts of this clonotype. The chain combines TRBV20-1 with TRBJ2-5; D is possibly TRBD2 (5 bases). The CDR3 covers 12 residues. Germline values: CDR1 DFQATT, CDR2 SNEGSKA (reference sequence). V lost 5 bases, J lost 5 bases, and 12 bases lay in between. CDR3 DNA sequence: TGCAGTGCTCTAGGACTGGGGGAGACCCAGTACTTC. It specifies CSALGLGETQYF.

This clonotype was observed a few times. CDR3 loop: CASSQDRSQPQHF. DNA of the CDR3: TGTGCCAGCAGCCAAGATCGAAGTCAGCCCCAGCATTTT. The rearrangement uses TRBV3-1 and TRBJ1-5, with D unresolved. Germline V lookup: CDR1 LGHDT, CDR2 YNNKEL (reference sequence). The CDR3 extends over 13 amino acids. V lost 0 bases, J lost 6 bases, and 6 bases lay in between.

This clonotype was found many times. The chain has TRBV10-3 and TRBJ2-2; D perhaps matches TRBD1 (5 bases). In germline, CDR1 is ENHRY, CDR2 SYGVKD. This CDR3 is 14 amino acids long. V dropped 1 base and J dropped 6 bases, with 9 bases sitting between them. The chain's CDR3 is CAISEWGAAGELFF. The DNA for the CDR3 is TGTGCCATCAGTGAGTGGGGCGCGGCCGGGGAGCTGTTTTTT.

Ten or more counts support this clonotype. The J gene is TRBJ2-5, the V gene TRBV15; 7 nucleotides align to TRBD2. Germline V CDR1 and CDR2: LNHNV, YYDKDF (reference sequence). Unmatched junction bases numbered 12, after V lost 3 bases and J lost 2 bases. The CDR3 runs to 17 residues. The CDR3 nucleotides are TGTGCCACCAGCAGGGGTCCCGGGACTATTTTACAAGAGACCCAGTACTTC. This encodes CATSRGPGTILQETQYF. Together with reference TRBV15 and TRBJ2-5, the CDR3 gives the full variable domain: DAMVIQNPRYQVTQFGKPVTLSCSQTLNHNVMYWYQQKSSQAPKLLFHYYDKDFNNEADTPDNFQSRRPNTSFCFLDIRSPGLGDTAMYLCATSRGPGTILQETQYFGPGTRLLVL.

Ten or more counts support this clonotype. J is TRBJ2-4 and V is TRBV12-3 or TRBV12-4; TRBD2 matches at 7 bases. V lost 3 bases and J lost 8; bases outside the gene matches: 7. This CDR3 has 14 amino acids. CDR3 in amino acids: CASSLWGGSHIQYF. Here the CDR3 DNA reads TGTGCCAGCAGTTTGTGGGGGGGGAGTCACATTCAGTACTTC.

At least ten counts were recorded for this clonotype. V gene TRBV20-1 combines with J gene TRBJ1-6, with D uncertain. This CDR3 contains 13 residues. Germline assignment: CDR1 DFQATT and CDR2 SNEGSKA (reference sequence). Trimming shortened V by 5 bases and J by 6 bases, and 11 bases separated the two germline ends. The DNA for the CDR3 is TGCAGTGCTGTGGCCCTCCCTAATTCACCCCTCCACTTT. As protein: CSAVALPNSPLHF.

This clonotype was picked up a small number of times. This clone may be a read error of a much larger clone one base away. This sequence joins TRBV12-3 or TRBV12-4 and TRBJ2-7, with D possibly TRBD1 on 6 matching bases. Trimming stripped 5 bases from V and 7 bases from J, with 12 bases between. The CDR3 spans 12 residues. CDR3 amino acids: CASSKTGHEQYF. Written as DNA, the CDR3 is TGTGCCAGCAGTAAGACAGGACATGAGCAGTACTTC.

This clonotype has ten or more counts. J is TRBJ2-1 and V is TRBV3-1; 7 positions agree with TRBD2. From germline, CDR1 is LGHDT and CDR2 YNNKEL (reference sequence). The CDR3 is 16 amino acids. Germline trimming cut 0 bases from V and 4 bases from J; bases unmatched to any gene: 6. In nucleotides, the CDR3 is TGTGCCAGCAGCCAAGAGGGCGGGGGTAGATACAATGAGCAGTTCTTC. Translating gives CASSQEGGGRYNEQFF.

The chain joins TRBV12-3 or TRBV12-4 to TRBJ2-1, with 10 bases aligning to TRBD2. This CDR3 has 17 amino acids. V lost 8 bases and J lost 4; bases outside the gene matches: 14. The DNA for the CDR3 is TGTGCCAGCGACGACGAGGAGGCAGCGGGAGGGTACAATGAGCAGTTCTTC. Its translation is CASDDEEAAGGYNEQFF.

At least ten counts were recorded for this clonotype. This chain links TRBV5-1 with TRBJ2-1; 8 positions agree with TRBD2. The length of the CDR3 is 15 residues. Germline assignment: CDR1 SGHRS and CDR2 YFSETQ. Losses at the gene ends were 7 bases for V and 3 bases for J; bases not matched to a gene: 9. CDR3 protein: CASSDAGRVYNEQFF. In nucleotides, the CDR3 is TGCGCCAGCTCAGACGCCGGGAGGGTCTACAATGAGCAGTTCTTC.

Many counts were recorded for this clonotype. The chain employs TRBV28 and TRBJ2-3; the D gene is possibly TRBD2 (7 bases). The V and J ends lost 8 bases and 4 bases respectively, with 16 bases between them. CDR1 MDHEN and CDR2 SYDVKM come from the germline V gene. The CDR3 length is 14 residues. DNA for the CDR3: TGTGCCAGCCGACTGGGGGGGGCCGCAGATACGCAGTATTTT. Translating gives CASRLGGAADTQYF.

This clonotype showed up just a few times. CDR3 DNA: TGTGCCAGCAGCGCACAGGGAGGTGGCACAGATACGCAGTATTTT. It encodes CASSAQGGGTDTQYF. The chain is built from TRBV2 and TRBJ2-3; either TRBD1 or TRBD2 may supply D (6 bases each). V lost 6 bases and J lost 1, with 14 bases in between. The CDR3 contains 15 residues. Germline CDR1 and CDR2: SNHLY and FYNNEI.

The table lists this clonotype with many counts. The chain carries TRBV5-1 and TRBJ2-7, with TRBD2 as a possible D gene (6 bases). There are 13 residues in the CDR3. V lost 3 bases and J lost 3, with 10 bases in between. The V gene's germline CDR1 is SGHRS and CDR2 YFSETQ. The CDR3 reads CASSSSSDYEQYF. The DNA of the CDR3 is TGCGCCAGCAGCTCATCTAGCGACTACGAGCAGTACTTC.